This T cell receptor (beta chain) was obtained from a study of glioma-infiltrating T cells after dendritic cell vaccination. Deletions cut 1 base from V and 6 bases from J, with 9 bases between. Germline V lookup: CDR1 SEHNR, CDR2 FQNEAQ (reference sequence). This CDR3 contains 13 residues. Profiling relied on immunoSEQ multiplex PCR, and the TCRdb table lists in-frame clones only, not all of them. There are tens of thousands of clones in the sample; 80% to 85% occur only once, and approximately 7.9% lies in the top ten. This rearrangement joins TRBV7-9 to TRBJ1-2; the D gene is possibly TRBD1 (5 bases). This receptor was taken from a human donor with glioblastoma. The sample consisted of blood, taken before dendritic cell vaccination. The DNA for the CDR3 is TGTGCCAGCAGCTTAGGGGGCGCAGATGGCTACACCTTC. Protein sequence: CASSLGGADGYTF.